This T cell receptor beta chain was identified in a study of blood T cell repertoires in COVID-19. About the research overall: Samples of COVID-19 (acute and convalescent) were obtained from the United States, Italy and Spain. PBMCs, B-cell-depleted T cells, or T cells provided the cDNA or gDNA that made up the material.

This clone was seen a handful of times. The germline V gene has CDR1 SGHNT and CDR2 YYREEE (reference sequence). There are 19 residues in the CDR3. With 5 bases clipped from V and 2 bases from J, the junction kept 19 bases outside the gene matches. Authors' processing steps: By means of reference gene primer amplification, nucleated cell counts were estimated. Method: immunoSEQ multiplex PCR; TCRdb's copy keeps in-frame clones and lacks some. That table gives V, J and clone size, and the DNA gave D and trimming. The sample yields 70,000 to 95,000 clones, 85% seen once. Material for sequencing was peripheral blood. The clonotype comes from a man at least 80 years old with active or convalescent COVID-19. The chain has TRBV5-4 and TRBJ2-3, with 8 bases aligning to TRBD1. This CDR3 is CASRPRGQGEERLTDTQYF. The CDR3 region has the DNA TGTGCCAGCAGACCGCGAGGACAGGGAGAAGAGAGACTCACAGATACGCAGTATTTT.